This TCR beta chain is from a study of CD8 T cells in ankylosing spondylitis (dated by TCRdb to between 2016 and 2019). Study-wide context: The study profiled T cell receptor beta repertoires in healthy donors and ankylosing spondylitis patients to find disease-linked TCR variants. Samples of peripheral blood were taken, and for ankylosing spondylitis patients, synovial fluid was collected as well. In total, the full study cohort was made up of nearly 110 healthy donors and 20 to 25 ankylosing spondylitis patients.

This clonotype was counted only a few times. This receptor's antigen is unknown. No much larger clonotype is one base removed from it; base qualities were not supplied. What the work shows at the level of the full study, not this receptor alone: The disease-linked clones had a CD8+ phenotype and were found at relatively low frequencies in peripheral blood. Some motif variants had previously been reported in the synovial fluid and blood of reactive arthritis patients, which suggests shared mechanisms of disease initiation. Significant enrichment of the disease-linked clones was reported in matched synovial fluid samples from ankylosing spondylitis patients. Blood from ankylosing spondylitis patients appeared to be characterized by a TCR beta motif made up of several highly homologous amino acid variants.

Sequencing was carried out with an Illumina HiSeq 2500. Quantitative 5'-RACE with molecular barcodes was used to prepare TCR beta libraries. The authors processed their data as follows. Disease-linked TCR variants were identified with a new computational method built on a probabilistic model of VDJ rearrangement. TCRdb reprocessing: public reads trimmed at Q25 with fastp, clones called with MiXCR, in-frame beta chains kept. CDR3 protein sequences are deduplicated, and each keeps its most common genes and DNA. Here the V and J calls rest on TCRdb's processing, not on the authors' analysis. Within this sample are 800,000 to 900,000 distinct CDR3 sequences, with 10% to 15% of them counted one time only. The ten largest clonotypes hold approximately 0.46% of the sample. The sequence was obtained from a male donor with ankylosing spondylitis. Sequencing was performed on blood, either unsorted or a sorted T cell fraction (not recorded which).

The nucleotides are TGCGCCAGCAGCCAAGAATTTCTGGGAGACATTCAGTACTTC. The resulting protein is CASSQEFLGDIQYF. The V and J genes are TRBV4-1 and TRBJ2-4; possibly the D gene is TRBD2, per 5 matching bases. From a lookup of the germline V gene, CDR1 and CDR2 are MGHRA and YSYEKL. Relative to germline, V is 0 bases shorter and J is 8 bases shorter, with 11 bases between their ends. Taken from cysteine to phenylalanine, the CDR3 has 14 residues. Only CDR3 DNA remains: 42 bases, in frame from the first base.